The 2 T cell receptor beta chains in this list originate from one sample, sequenced in a study of blood T cell repertoires in COVID-19. Repertoires were generated with immunoSEQ multiplex PCR, while TCRdb's copy carries only in-frame clones and drops some. Of some 250,000 clones listed, approximately 91% are singletons. Sequencing was carried out using peripheral blood. These receptor sequences come from a woman aged 30 to 39 with acute or convalescent COVID-19.

V usage is TRBV29-1 and J usage is TRBJ2-3, with a tentative D call TRBD2 (5 bases). V was trimmed by 6 bases and J by 0 bases, leaving 13 bases between them. This CDR3 is 14 amino acids long. Germline V gives CDR1 SQVTM, CDR2 ANQGSEA. The CDR3 here is CSVRRESSTDTQYF. As DNA, the CDR3 is TGCAGCGTGCGCCGGGAATCTAGCACAGATACGCAGTATTTT.

This chain connects TRBV6-2 or TRBV6-3 to TRBJ2-2; a weak D match, TRBD1 (5 bases). Germline assignment: CDR1 MNHEY and CDR2 SVGEGT. This CDR3 has 18 residues. Trimming left V 0 bases short and J 2 bases short, with 16 bases between. CDR3 sequence reads: CASSYSTDSILNTGELFF. Written as DNA, the CDR3 is TGTGCCAGCAGTTACTCAACCGACAGTATATTAAACACCGGGGAGCTGTTTTTT.